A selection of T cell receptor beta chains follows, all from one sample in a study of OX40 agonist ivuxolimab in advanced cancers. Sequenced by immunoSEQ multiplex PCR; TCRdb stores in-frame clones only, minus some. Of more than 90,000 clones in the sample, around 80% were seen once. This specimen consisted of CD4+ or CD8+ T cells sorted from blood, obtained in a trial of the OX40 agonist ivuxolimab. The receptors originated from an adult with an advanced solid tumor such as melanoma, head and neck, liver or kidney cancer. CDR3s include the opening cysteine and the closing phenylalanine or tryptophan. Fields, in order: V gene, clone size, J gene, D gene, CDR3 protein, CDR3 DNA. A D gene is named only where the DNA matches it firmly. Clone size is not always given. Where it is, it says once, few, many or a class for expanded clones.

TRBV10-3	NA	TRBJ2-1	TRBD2	CAIRGAGGPNEQFF	TGTGCCATCAGGGGAGCGGGAGGGCCTAACGAGCAGTTCTTC
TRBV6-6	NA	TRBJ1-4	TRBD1	CASSKQGNEKLFF	TGTGCCAGCAGCAAACAGGGGAATGAAAAACTGTTTTTT
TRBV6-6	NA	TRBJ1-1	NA	CASTLDSDTEAFF	TGTGCCAGCACCCTGGACAGTGACACTGAAGCTTTCTTT
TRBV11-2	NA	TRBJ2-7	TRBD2	CASSFELAGPAYEQYF	TGTGCCAGCAGCTTTGAGCTAGCGGGGCCTGCCTACGAGCAGTACTTC
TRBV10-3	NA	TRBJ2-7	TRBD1	CAISEGPGGSYEQYF	TGTGCCATCAGTGAAGGTCCAGGGGGATCCTACGAGCAGTACTTC
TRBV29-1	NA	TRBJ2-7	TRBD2	CSVYREGPYEQYF	TGCAGCGTTTACCGGGAGGGTCCCTACGAGCAGTACTTC
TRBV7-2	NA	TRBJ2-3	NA	CASWRGLETDTQYF	TGTGCCTCCTGGCGGGGGCTCGAAACAGATACGCAGTATTTT
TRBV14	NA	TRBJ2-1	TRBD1	CASSHIGQGRNEQFF	TGTGCCAGCAGCCATATTGGACAGGGGCGAAATGAGCAGTTCTTC
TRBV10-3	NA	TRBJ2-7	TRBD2	CAISEHLADEQYF	TGTGCCATCAGTGAGCATCTAGCGGACGAGCAGTACTTC
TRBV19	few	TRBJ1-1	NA	CASSPRSGQGNTEAFF	TGTGCCAGTTCCCCCCGCTCGGGCCAGGGGAACACTGAAGCTTTCTTT
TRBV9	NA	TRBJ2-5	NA	CASSPSGRSQETQYF	TGTGCCAGCAGCCCTTCGGGCAGGTCCCAAGAGACCCAGTACTTC
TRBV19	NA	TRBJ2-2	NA	CASSTPGRLNTGELFF	TGTGCCAGTAGTACCCCGGGGAGACTGAACACCGGGGAGCTGTTTTTT
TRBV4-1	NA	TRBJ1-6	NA	CASSQGGYNSPLHF	TGCGCCAGCAGCCAAGGCGGCTATAATTCACCCCTCCACTTT
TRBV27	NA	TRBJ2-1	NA	CASSLLVGGGSYNEQFF	TGTGCCAGCAGTTTATTGGTTGGGGGCGGCTCCTACAATGAGCAGTTCTTC
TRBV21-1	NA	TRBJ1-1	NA	CASTVTGEGCAEAFF	TGTGCCAGCACCGTCACGGGGGAAGGGTGCGCTGAAGCTTTCTTT
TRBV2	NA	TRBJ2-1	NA	CASAGGGRQFF	TGTGCCAGCGCAGGGGGGGGGCGACAGTTCTTC
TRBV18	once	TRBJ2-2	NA	CASWSGTRNTGELFF	TGTGCCAGCTGGTCCGGGACAAGAAACACCGGGGAGCTGTTTTTT
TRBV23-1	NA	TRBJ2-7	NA	CASSLKGKEQYF	TGCGCCAGCAGTCTTAAAGGGAAAGAGCAGTACTTC
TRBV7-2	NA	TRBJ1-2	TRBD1	CASRQGQYGYTF	TGTGCCAGCAGACAGGGGCAGTATGGCTACACCTTC
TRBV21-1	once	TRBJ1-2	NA	CASSPKPGTLDYGYTF	TGTGCCAGCAGCCCAAAGCCCGGGACTTTGGACTATGGCTACACCTTC
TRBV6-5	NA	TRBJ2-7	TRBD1	CASSMRDSYEQYF	TGTGCCAGCAGTATGAGGGACAGCTACGAGCAGTACTTC
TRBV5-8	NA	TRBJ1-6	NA	CASSLWDAGLSYNSPLHF	TGTGCCAGCAGCTTGTGGGATGCGGGGCTCTCCTATAATTCACCCCTCCACTTT
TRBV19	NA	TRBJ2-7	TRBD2	CASSSGGAPYEQYF	TGTGCCAGTAGCAGCGGGGGCGCACCTTACGAGCAGTACTTC
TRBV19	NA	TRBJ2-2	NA	CASSIVTGELFF	TGTGCCAGTAGTATAGTCACCGGGGAGCTGTTTTTT
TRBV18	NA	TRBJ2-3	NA	CASSPASDTQYF	TGTGCCAGCTCACCAGCTAGCGATACGCAGTATTTT
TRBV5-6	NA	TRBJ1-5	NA	CASSLKVNSNQPQHF	TGTGCCAGCAGCTTGAAGGTTAATAGCAATCAGCCCCAGCATTTT